This entry lists 8 T cell receptor beta chains sequenced from one sample in a study of CD8 T cells in Susac syndrome. Reverse transcription of roughly 0.45 to 1 ug RNA was carried out with random hexamers. TCRdb passed the immunoSEQ multiplex PCR reads through MiXCR, listing each CDR3 protein once. Here the sample spans approximately 50,000 distinct CDR3 sequences, around 93% being singletons. What was sequenced was CD8+ T cells from PBMCs. These receptors all stem from a human donor with Susac syndrome.

The chain carries TRBV20-1 and TRBJ1-1, with D tentatively TRBD1 (6 bases). This CDR3 has 14 amino acids. From germline, CDR1 is DFQATT and CDR2 SNEGSKA (reference sequence). Deletions cut 3 bases from V and 6 bases from J, with 17 bases between. The CDR3 spells CSASRGQGGAEAFF. The DNA for the CDR3 is TGCAGTGCTAGTCGGGGGCAAGGAGGGGCTGAAGCTTTCTTT.

The chain recombines TRBV5-6 with TRBJ1-5; tentative D call: TRBD1 (6 bases). There are 12 residues in the CDR3. In germline, CDR1 is SGHDT, CDR2 YYEEEE. V was shortened by 4 bases and J by 7 bases, with 9 bases between the two germline ends. Here the CDR3 DNA reads TGTGCCAGCAGCGTACAGGGCCAGCCCCAGCATTTT. Translating gives CASSVQGQPQHF.

The chain combines TRBV6-5 with TRBJ2-5; tentatively, D is TRBD1 (5 bases). Germline CDR1 reads MNHEY; CDR2 reads SVGAGI. Trimming took 6 bases from V and 0 from J, leaving 11 bases between them. The CDR3 runs 14 residues. The CDR3 loop reads CASSPWTNQETQYF. The CDR3 DNA follows: TGTGCCAGCAGCCCTTGGACAAACCAAGAGACCCAGTACTTC.

The chain couples TRBV20-1 to TRBJ2-7; weak D call: TRBD2 (6 bases). Trimming shortened V by 0 bases and J by 1 base, and 13 bases separated the two germline ends. Germline CDR1 and CDR2: DFQATT and SNEGSKA (reference sequence). The CDR3 contains 15 residues. For the CDR3, the DNA is TGCAGTGCTAGAGAACCCGGGGGAGGATCCTACGAGCAGTACTTC. This encodes CSAREPGGGSYEQYF.

This rearrangement joins TRBV15 to TRBJ1-5; weak D call: TRBD1 (6 bases). The CDR3 covers 15 residues. The germline CDR1 and CDR2 sequences are LNHNV and YYDKDF (reference sequence). The V gene lost 5 bases and the J gene lost 7 bases, with 18 bases spanning the gap. The CDR3 sequence: CATSGRSRGRQPQHF. DNA of the CDR3: TGTGCCACCAGCGGTAGAAGCAGGGGAAGGCAGCCCCAGCATTTT. Supplemented by reference TRBV15 and TRBJ1-5, the full variable domain reads DAMVIQNPRYQVTQFGKPVTLSCSQTLNHNVMYWYQQKSSQAPKLLFHYYDKDFNNEADTPDNFQSRRPNTSFCFLDIRSPGLGDTAMYLCATSGRSRGRQPQHFGDGTRLSIL.

The chain has TRBV9 and TRBJ1-5; D remains unclear. V was trimmed by 0 bases and J by 5 bases, leaving 9 bases between them. Per the germline V gene, CDR1 is SGDLS and CDR2 is YYNGEE. The CDR3 runs to 14 residues. The CDR3: CASSVEALDQPQHF. The CDR3 DNA reads TGTGCCAGCAGCGTAGAGGCACTCGATCAGCCCCAGCATTTT. Combining the CDR3 with reference TRBV9 and TRBJ1-5 gives the whole variable domain DSGVTQTPKHLITATGQRVTLRCSPRSGDLSVYWYQQSLDQGLQFLIQYYNGEERAKGNILERFSAQQFPDLHSELNLSSLELGDSALYFCASSVEALDQPQHFGDGTRLSIL.

V and J are TRBV12-3 or TRBV12-4 and TRBJ2-1; D could derive from TRBD1 or TRBD2 (6 bases each). V was trimmed by 3 bases and J by 0 bases, leaving 12 bases between them. This CDR3 contains 16 residues. The CDR3 protein is CASSFTGANSYNEQFF. The CDR3, as DNA: TGTGCCAGCAGTTTTACGGGGGCGAACTCCTACAATGAGCAGTTCTTC.

The chain combines TRBV5-4 with TRBJ2-3, with D hard to call. V was shortened by 1 base and J by 8 bases, with 14 bases between the two germline ends. The CDR3 sequence is 14 residues long. Germline lookup yields CDR1 SGHNT and CDR2 YYREEE (reference sequence). Here the CDR3 DNA reads TGTGCCAGCAGCTTGATGTCAGCCCCTGCTACGCAGTATTTT. Translation: CASSLMSAPATQYF. Using reference TRBV5-4 and TRBJ2-3 for the parts outside the CDR3, the full variable domain is ETGVTQSPTHLIKTRGQQVTLRCSSQSGHNTVSWYQQALGQGPQFIFQYYREEENGRGNFPPRFSGLQFPNYSSELNVNALELDDSALYLCASSLMSAPATQYFGPGTRLTVL.